This is a list of T cell receptor beta chains from one sample in a study of identical twins. TCRdb analysed the 5' RACE reads with MiXCR anew, one entry per CDR3 protein. In the table there are approximately 240,000 distinct CDR3 sequences, over 13% of which are singletons. Sample: memory (CD45RO+) T cells sorted from blood. The receptors derive from a woman aged 18-29 years in good health. Each CDR3 is given without its conserved first and last residue. Not all rows give a size; the values are once, few, many and, for expanded clones, a class.

J,size,V,CDR3
TRBJ2-1,-,TRBV20-1,SAERGSYNEQF
TRBJ2-5,few,TRBV5-5,ASSAPWNQETQY
TRBJ2-3,many,TRBV12-3/TRBV12-4,ASSLYDTQY
TRBJ2-3,-,TRBV9,ASSPTSGGAPDTQY
TRBJ1-1,few,TRBV12-3/TRBV12-4,ASSLTGLGTEAF
TRBJ2-1,once,TRBV3-1,ASSPRGPEQF
TRBJ1-1,-,TRBV19,ASREGWSNTEAF
TRBJ1-5,few,TRBV4-1,ASSQVLTGRGKQPQH
TRBJ1-2,few,TRBV16,ASSQYNYGYT
TRBJ2-7,-,TRBV11-3,ASRTGDSYEQY
TRBJ2-1,many,TRBV6-4,ASSTNSGGVNEQF
TRBJ1-1,-,TRBV7-2,ASSYRKGTEAF
TRBJ1-1,few,TRBV12-3/TRBV12-4,ASSPGEWVNTEAF
TRBJ1-1,-,TRBV11-2,ASSLGIFGEAF
TRBJ2-1,-,TRBV10-2,ASSESILAGNEQF
TRBJ1-1,few,TRBV10-3,ATRGGVSGVNTEAF
TRBJ2-1,many,TRBV12-3/TRBV12-4,ASSFRQGGEQF
TRBJ2-5,-,TRBV20-1,SARLGSETQY
TRBJ1-2,few,TRBV29-1,SVVAAAGYGYT
TRBJ1-3,once,TRBV7-6,ASSHWTGEVNTIY
TRBJ1-1,few,TRBV6-5,ASSLAGTTEAF
TRBJ2-1,-,TRBV20-1,SALNQGGSHYNEQF
TRBJ2-3,many,TRBV12-3/TRBV12-4,ASRRGATDTQY
TRBJ2-7,-,TRBV5-5,ASLPTLQGARYEQY
TRBJ2-7,-,TRBV27,ASRGRGISSYEQY